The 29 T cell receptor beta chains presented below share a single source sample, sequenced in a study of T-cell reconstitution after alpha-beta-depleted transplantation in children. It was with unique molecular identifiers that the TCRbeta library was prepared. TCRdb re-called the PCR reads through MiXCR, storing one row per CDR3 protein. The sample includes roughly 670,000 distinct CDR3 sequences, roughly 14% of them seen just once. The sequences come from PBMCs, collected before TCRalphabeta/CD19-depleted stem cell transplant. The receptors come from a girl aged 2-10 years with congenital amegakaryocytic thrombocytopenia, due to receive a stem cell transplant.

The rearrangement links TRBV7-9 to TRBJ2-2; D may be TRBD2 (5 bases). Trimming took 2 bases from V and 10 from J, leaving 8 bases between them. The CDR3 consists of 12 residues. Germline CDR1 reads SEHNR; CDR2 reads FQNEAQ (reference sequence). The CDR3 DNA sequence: TGTGCCAGCAGCTTACTAGCTGCGGAGCTGTTTTTT. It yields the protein CASSLLAAELFF.

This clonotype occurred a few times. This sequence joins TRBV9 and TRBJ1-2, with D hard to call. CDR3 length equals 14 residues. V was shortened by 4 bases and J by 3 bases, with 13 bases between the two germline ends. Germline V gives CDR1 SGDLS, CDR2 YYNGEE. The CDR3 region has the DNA TGTGCCAGCAGCCCCCTCCTCTGGGACTATGGCTACACCTTC. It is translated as CASSPLLWDYGYTF.

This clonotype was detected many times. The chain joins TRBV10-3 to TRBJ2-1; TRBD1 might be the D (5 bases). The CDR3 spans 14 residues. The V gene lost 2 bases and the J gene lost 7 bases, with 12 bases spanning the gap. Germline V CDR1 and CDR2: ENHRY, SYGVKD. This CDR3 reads CAISEPDSRNEQFF. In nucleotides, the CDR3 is TGTGCCATCAGTGAGCCCGACAGTCGGAATGAGCAGTTCTTC.

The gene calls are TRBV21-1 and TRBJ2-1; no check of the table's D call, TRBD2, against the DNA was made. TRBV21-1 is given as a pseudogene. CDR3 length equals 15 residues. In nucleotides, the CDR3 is TGTGCCAGCAGCACCTGGACTAGCGTAGGGAATGAGCAGTTCTTC. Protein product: CASSTWTSVGNEQFF.

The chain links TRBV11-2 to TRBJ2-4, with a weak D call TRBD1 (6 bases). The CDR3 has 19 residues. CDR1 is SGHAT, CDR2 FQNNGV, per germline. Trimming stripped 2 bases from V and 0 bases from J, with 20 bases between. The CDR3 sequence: CASSLKISLTGRAKNIQYF. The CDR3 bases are TGTGCCAGCAGCTTAAAGATCTCGCTTACAGGGAGAGCCAAAAACATTCAGTACTTC.

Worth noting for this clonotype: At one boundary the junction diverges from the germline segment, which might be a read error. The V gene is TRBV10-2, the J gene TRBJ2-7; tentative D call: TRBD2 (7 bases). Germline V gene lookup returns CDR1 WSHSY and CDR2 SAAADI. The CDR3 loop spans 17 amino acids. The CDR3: CASSETLNFHRDYEEYF. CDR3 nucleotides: TGCGCCAGCAGTGAGACCTTAAATTTCCACAGGGACTACGAGGAGTACTTC.

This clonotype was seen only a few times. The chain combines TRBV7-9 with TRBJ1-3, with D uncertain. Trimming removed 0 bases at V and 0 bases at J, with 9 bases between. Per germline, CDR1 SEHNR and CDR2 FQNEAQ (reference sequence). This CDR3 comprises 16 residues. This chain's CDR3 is CASSLATRNSGNTIYF. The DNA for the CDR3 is TGTGCCAGCAGCTTAGCCACAAGGAACTCTGGAAACACCATATATTTT.

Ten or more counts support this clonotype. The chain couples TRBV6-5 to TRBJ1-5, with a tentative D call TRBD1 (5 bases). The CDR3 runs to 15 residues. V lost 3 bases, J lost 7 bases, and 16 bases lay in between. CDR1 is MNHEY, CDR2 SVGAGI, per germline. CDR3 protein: CASSYSGASRQPQHF. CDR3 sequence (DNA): TGTGCCAGCAGTTATAGCGGGGCCAGCAGGCAGCCCCAGCATTTT.

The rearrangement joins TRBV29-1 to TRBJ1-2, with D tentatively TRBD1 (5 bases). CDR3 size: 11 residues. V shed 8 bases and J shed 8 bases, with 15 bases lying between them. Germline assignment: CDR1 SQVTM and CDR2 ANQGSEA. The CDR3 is CSYWGSRGYTF. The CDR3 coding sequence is TGCAGCTATTGGGGGTCGAGAGGCTACACCTTC.

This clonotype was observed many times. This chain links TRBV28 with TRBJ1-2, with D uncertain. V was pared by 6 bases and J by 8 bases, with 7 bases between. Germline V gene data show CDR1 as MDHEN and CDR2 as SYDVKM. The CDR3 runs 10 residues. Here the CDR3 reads CASSSRGYTF. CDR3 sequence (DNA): TGTGCCAGCAGCTCCAGAGGCTACACCTTC.

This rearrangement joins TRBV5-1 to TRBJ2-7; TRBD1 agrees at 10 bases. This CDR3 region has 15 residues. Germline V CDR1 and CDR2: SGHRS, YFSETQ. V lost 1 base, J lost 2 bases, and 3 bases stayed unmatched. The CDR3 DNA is TGCGCCAGCAGCTTGTTTGGGACAGGGGCCTACGAGCAGTACTTC. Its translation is CASSLFGTGAYEQYF.

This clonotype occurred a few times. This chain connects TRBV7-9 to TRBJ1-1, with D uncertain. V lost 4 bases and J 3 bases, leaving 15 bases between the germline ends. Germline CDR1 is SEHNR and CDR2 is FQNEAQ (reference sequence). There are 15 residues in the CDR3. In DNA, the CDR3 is TGTGCCAGCAGCTCTCCCCCCTTGGGTGACACTGAAGCTTTCTTT. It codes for CASSSPPLGDTEAFF.

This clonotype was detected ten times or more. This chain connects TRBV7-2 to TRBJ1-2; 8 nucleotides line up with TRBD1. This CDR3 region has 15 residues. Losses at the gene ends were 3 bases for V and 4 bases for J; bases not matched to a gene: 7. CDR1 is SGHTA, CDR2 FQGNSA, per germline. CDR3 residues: CASSLTGTGSYGYTF. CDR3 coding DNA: TGTGCCAGCAGCTTGACCGGGACAGGCTCCTATGGCTACACCTTC.

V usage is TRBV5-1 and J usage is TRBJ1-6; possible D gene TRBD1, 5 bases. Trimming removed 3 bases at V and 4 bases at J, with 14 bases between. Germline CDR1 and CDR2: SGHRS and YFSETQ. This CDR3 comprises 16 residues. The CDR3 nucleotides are TGCGCCAGCAGCTCCCGACAGATCCGTTATAATTCACCCCTCCACTTT. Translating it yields CASSSRQIRYNSPLHF.

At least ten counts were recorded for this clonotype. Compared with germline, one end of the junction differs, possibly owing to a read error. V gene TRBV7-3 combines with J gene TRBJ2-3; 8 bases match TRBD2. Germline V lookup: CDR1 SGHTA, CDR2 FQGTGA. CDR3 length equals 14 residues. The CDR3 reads CASSFGLAADTQYF. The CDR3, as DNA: TGCGCCAGCAGCTTCGGACTAGCCGCAGATACGCAGTATTTT.

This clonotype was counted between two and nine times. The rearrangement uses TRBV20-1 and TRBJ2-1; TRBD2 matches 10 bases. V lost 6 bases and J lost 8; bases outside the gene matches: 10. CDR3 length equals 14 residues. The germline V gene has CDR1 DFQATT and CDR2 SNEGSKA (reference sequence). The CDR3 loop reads CSAGRAGGVDEQFF. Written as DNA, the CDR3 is TGCAGTGCCGGTCGAGCGGGAGGGGTAGATGAGCAGTTCTTC.

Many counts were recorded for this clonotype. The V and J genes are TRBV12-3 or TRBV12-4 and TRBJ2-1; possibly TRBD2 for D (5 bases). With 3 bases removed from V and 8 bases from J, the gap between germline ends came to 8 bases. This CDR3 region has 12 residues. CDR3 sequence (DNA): TGTGCCAGCAGTTTGAGGCGGGATGAGCAGTTCTTC. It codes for CASSLRRDEQFF.

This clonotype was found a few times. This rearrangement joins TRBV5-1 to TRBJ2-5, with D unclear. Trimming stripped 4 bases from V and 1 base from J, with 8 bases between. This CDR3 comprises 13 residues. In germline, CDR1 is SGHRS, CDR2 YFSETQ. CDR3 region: CASSTILQETQYF. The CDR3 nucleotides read TGCGCCAGCAGCACAATACTCCAAGAGACCCAGTACTTC.

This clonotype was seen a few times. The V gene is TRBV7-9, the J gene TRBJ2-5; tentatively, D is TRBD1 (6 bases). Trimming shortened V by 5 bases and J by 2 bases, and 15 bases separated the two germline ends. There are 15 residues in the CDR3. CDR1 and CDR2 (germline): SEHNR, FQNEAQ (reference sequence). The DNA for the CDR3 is TGTGCCAGCAGCCCGATACGGACAGAACAAGAGACCCAGTACTTC. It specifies CASSPIRTEQETQYF. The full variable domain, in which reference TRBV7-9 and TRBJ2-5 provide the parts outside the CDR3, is DTGVSQNPRHKITKRGQNVTFRCDPISEHNRLYWYRQTLGQGPEFLTYFQNEAQLEKSRLLSDRFSAERPKGSFSTLEIQRTEQGDSAMYLCASSPIRTEQETQYFGPGTRLLVL.

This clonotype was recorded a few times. In nucleotides, the CDR3 is TGCGCCAGCAGCTTGGTCAGGGGCGGTACAGATACGCAGTATTTT. This codes for CASSLVRGGTDTQYF. This chain links TRBV5-1 with TRBJ2-3, with TRBD1 as a possible D gene (6 bases). The CDR3 has 15 residues. The V and J ends lost 0 bases and 3 bases respectively, with 11 bases between them. The germline CDR1 and CDR2 sequences are SGHRS and YFSETQ.

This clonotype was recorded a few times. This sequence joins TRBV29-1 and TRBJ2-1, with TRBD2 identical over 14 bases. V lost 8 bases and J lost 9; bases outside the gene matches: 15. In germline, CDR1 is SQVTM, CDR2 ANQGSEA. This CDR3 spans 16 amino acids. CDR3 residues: CSLSYPGLAGDSEQFF. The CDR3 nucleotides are TGCAGCCTTTCTTATCCGGGACTAGCGGGAGATTCTGAGCAGTTCTTC.

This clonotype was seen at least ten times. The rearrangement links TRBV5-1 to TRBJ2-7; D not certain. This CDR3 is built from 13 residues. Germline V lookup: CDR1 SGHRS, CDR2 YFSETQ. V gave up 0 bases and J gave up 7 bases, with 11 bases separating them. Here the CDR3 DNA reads TGCGCCAGCAGCTTGGCCCCTAGTCGGGAGCAGTACTTC. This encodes CASSLAPSREQYF.

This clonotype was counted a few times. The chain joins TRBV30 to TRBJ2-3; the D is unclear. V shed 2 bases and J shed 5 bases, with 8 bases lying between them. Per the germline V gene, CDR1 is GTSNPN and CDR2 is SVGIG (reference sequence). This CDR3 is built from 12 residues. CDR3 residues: CAWSFGRDTQYF. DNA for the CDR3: TGTGCCTGGAGTTTCGGGCGAGATACGCAGTATTTT.

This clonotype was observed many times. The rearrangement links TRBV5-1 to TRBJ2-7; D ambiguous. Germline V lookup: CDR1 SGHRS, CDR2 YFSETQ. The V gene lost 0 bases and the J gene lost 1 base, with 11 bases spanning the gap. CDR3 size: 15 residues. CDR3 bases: TGCGCCAGCAGCTTGGCTTCGACTCTATCCTACGAGCAGTACTTC. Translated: CASSLASTLSYEQYF.

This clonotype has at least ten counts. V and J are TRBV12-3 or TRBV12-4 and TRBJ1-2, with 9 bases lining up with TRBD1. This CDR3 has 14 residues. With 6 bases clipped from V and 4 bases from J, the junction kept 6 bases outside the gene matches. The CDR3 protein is CASRMGQGPYGYTF. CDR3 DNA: TGTGCCAGCAGGATGGGACAGGGACCCTATGGCTACACCTTC.

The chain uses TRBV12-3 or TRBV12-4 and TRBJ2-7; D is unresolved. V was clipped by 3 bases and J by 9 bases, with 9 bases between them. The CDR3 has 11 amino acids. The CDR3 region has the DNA TGTGCCAGCAGTTTTAAAAGTAGGCAGTACTTC. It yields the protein CASSFKSRQYF.

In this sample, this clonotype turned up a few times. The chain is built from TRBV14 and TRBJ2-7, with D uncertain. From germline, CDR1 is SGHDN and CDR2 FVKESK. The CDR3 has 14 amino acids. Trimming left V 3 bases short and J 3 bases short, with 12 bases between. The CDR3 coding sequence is TGTGCCAGCAGCCACCGTCGGGCCGACTACGAGCAGTACTTC. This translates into CASSHRRADYEQYF.

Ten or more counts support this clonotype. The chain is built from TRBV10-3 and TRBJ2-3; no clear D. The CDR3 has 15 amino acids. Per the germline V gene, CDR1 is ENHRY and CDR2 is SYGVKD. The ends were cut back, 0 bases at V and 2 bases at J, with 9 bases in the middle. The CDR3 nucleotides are TGTGCCATCAGTGAGTCTCAAACCCTCACAGATACGCAGTATTTT. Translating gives CAISESQTLTDTQYF.

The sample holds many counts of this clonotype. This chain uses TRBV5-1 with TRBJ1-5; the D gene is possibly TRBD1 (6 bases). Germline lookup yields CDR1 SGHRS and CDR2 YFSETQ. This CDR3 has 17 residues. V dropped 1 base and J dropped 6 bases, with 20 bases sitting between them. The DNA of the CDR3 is TGCGCCAGCAGCTTGAATCCGGTTCAAGGGGGGACTCAGCCCCAGCATTTT. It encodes CASSLNPVQGGTQPQHF.